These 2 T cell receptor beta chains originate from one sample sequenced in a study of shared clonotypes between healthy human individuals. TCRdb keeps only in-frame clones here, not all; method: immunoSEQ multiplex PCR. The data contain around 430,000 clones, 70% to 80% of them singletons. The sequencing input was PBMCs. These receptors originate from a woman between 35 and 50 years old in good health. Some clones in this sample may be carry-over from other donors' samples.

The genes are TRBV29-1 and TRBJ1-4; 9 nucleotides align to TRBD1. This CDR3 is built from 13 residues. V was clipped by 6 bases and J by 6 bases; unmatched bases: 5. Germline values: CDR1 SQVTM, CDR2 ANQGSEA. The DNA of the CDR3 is TGCAGCGTCGGGGACAGGGTCGATGAAAAACTGTTTTTT. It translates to CSVGDRVDEKLFF.

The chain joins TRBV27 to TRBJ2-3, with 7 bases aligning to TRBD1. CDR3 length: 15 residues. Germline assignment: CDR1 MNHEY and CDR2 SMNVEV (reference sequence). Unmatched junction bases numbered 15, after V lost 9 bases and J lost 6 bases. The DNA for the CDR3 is TGTGCCAGTCAGGTCAGGGGGACCACACTCGATACGCAGTATTTT. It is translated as CASQVRGTTLDTQYF.